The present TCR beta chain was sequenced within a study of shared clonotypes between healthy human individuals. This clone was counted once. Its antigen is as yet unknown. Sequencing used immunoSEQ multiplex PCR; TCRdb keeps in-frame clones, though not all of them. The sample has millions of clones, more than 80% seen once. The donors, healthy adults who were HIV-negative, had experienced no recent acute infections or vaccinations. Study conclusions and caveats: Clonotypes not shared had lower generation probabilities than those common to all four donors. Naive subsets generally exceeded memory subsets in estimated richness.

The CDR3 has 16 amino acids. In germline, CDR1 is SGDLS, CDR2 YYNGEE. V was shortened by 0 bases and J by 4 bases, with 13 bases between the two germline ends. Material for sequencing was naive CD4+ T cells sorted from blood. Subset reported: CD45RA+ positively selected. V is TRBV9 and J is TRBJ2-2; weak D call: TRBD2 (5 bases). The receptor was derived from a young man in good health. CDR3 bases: TGTGCCAGCAGCGTAGGGGTGGGAGTGGGCACCGGGGAGCTGTTTTTT. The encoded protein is CASSVGVGVGTGELFF.